This T cell receptor (beta chain) was recorded in a study of cytomegalovirus exposure and HLA in healthy donors. Those who donated were healthy bone marrow donors. Notes on the study in general: Looking again later, the authors saw that most CMV-associated TCR beta chains seemed HLA-restricted. TCR beta sequences reportedly predicted most subjects' HLA-A and HLA-B alleles accurately.

In the case of this clone: Its antigen remains unknown.

Primers for the PCR totalled 60 Vbeta and 13 Jbeta. Repertoires were generated with immunoSEQ multiplex PCR, while TCRdb's copy carries only in-frame clones and drops some. The sample comprises around 94,000 clones, 63% of which are singletons, and more than 4.5% rests with the top ten. The sequencing sample was made of PBMCs. This clonotype was obtained from a human donor in good health.

The CDR3 DNA reads TGCGCCAGCAGCTTGGATGCAGGGGAGGGAAACATTCAGTACTTC. It is translated as CASSLDAGEGNIQYF. The chain combines TRBV5-1 with TRBJ2-4, with a weak D call TRBD2 (7 bases). Germline CDR1 is SGHRS and CDR2 is YFSETQ. The CDR3 is made up of 15 amino acids. V shed 0 bases and J shed 6 bases, with 13 bases lying between them.